The next 13 T cell receptor beta chains were all read from a single sample in a study of blood T cell repertoires in COVID-19. TCRdb's copy holds only in-frame clones and misses some; the assay was immunoSEQ multiplex PCR. The sample consists of 150,000 to 200,000 clones, roughly 85% of them appearing once. Sequencing was performed on peripheral blood. All receptors derive from a man in his sixties with acute or convalescent COVID-19.

This clone was observed a handful of times. The genes are TRBV14 and TRBJ2-7, with TRBD1 matching over 10 bases. The CDR3 runs 15 residues. With 2 bases clipped from V and 6 bases from J, the junction kept 7 bases outside the gene matches. The V gene's germline CDR1 is SGHDN and CDR2 FVKESK. The CDR3 DNA sequence: TGTGCCAGCAGCCAATACAGGGACAGGGGTCGCGAGCAGTACTTC. Encoded protein: CASSQYRDRGREQYF.

The rearrangement links TRBV5-4 to TRBJ1-1; D is unclear. The CDR3 runs to 17 residues. V gave up 3 bases and J gave up 5 bases, with 23 bases separating them. Per germline, CDR1 SGHNT and CDR2 YYREEE (reference sequence). The CDR3 region is CASSWLGGGPVKTEAFF. The CDR3 DNA sequence: TGTGCCAGCAGCTGGTTGGGAGGAGGGCCCGTTAAGACTGAAGCTTTCTTT.

This chain joins TRBV30 and TRBJ2-3; the D is unclear. The CDR3 covers 14 residues. Trimming cost V 5 bases and J 2 bases, with 14 bases left between them. Germline CDR1 is GTSNPN and CDR2 is SVGIG (reference sequence). The CDR3 nucleotides read TGTGCCTGGGGTTCTAACGGTAACACAGATACGCAGTATTTT. Protein sequence: CAWGSNGNTDTQYF.

The chain employs TRBV30 and TRBJ2-7; D unclear. The CDR3 runs 12 residues. Deletions cut 0 bases from V and 1 base from J, with 4 bases between. Germline V lookup: CDR1 GTSNPN, CDR2 SVGIG (reference sequence). The CDR3 nucleotides are TGTGCCTGGAGTGTAATATCCTACGAGCAGTACTTC. It yields the protein CAWSVISYEQYF.

A single count supports this clone. The chain combines TRBV2 with TRBJ1-5; D call uncertain. Trimming removed 7 bases from V and 4 bases from J, with 8 bases in between. CDR1 and CDR2 from the germline V gene are SNHLY and FYNNEI. This CDR3 comprises 12 residues. CDR3 sequence reads: CASNRGNQPQHF. CDR3 sequence (DNA): TGTGCCAGCAATAGAGGGAATCAGCCCCAGCATTTT.

The chain combines TRBV18 with TRBJ2-3; 14 bases are shared with TRBD2. Germline trimming cut 5 bases from V and 5 bases from J; bases unmatched to any gene: 6. The length of the CDR3 is 16 residues. The germline CDR1 and CDR2 sequences are KGHSH and LQKENI. The CDR3 protein is CASSTTSGRAKDTQYF. The CDR3 region has the DNA TGTGCCAGCTCAACGACTAGCGGGAGGGCGAAAGATACGCAGTATTTT.

The table lists this clone with a count of one. The chain has TRBV19 and TRBJ1-5; no clear D. CDR1 is LNHDA, CDR2 SQIVND, per germline (reference sequence). V was pared by 1 base and J by 4 bases, with 8 bases between. The CDR3 runs to 14 residues. Here the CDR3 reads CASSIVEANQPQHF. The CDR3 DNA is TGTGCCAGTAGTATAGTAGAGGCAAATCAGCCCCAGCATTTT.

The V gene is TRBV27, the J gene TRBJ2-7; possible D gene TRBD2, 6 bases. Germline-derived CDR1 and CDR2 are MNHEY and SMNVEV (reference sequence). The CDR3 has 15 amino acids. V dropped 2 bases and J dropped 4 bases, with 15 bases sitting between them. CDR3 sequence: CASSLRGTRVYEQYF. For the CDR3, the DNA is TGTGCCAGCAGTTTACGCGGGACGAGGGTATACGAGCAGTACTTC.

This chain uses TRBV4-2 with TRBJ2-7; 7 nucleotides agree with TRBD2. Germline trimming cut 0 bases from V and 0 bases from J; bases unmatched to any gene: 5. This CDR3 region has 16 residues. Germline V CDR1 and CDR2: LGHNA, YNFKEQ. CDR3 nucleotides: TGTGCCAGCAGCCAAGAGGCTAGCGGCAGCTCCTACGAGCAGTACTTC. This encodes CASSQEASGSSYEQYF.

This chain joins TRBV7-9 and TRBJ1-3; no definite D call. The V gene's germline CDR1 is SEHNR and CDR2 FQNEAQ (reference sequence). The CDR3 is 14 amino acids. The V end lost 5 bases, the J end lost 0 bases, and 8 bases lay between the germline ends. In DNA, the CDR3 is TGTGCCAGCAGCGACAACCTCTCTGGAAACACCATATATTTT. Translating it yields CASSDNLSGNTIYF.

The chain combines TRBV10-3 with TRBJ1-3; D remains unclear. CDR1 ENHRY and CDR2 SYGVKD come from the germline V gene. CDR3 length equals 14 residues. Trimming cost V 0 bases and J 6 bases, with 9 bases left between them. CDR3 nucleotide sequence: TGTGCCATCAGTGAGTCAACTGTATTAAACACCATATATTTT. It is translated as CAISESTVLNTIYF.

This clone turned up a few times. The genes are TRBV14 and TRBJ1-1; the D gene is possibly TRBD1 (6 bases). This CDR3 is 13 amino acids long. V was clipped by 6 bases and J by 5 bases, with 13 bases between them. Germline V gene sequence: CDR1 SGHDN, CDR2 FVKESK. The CDR3: CASSQQGSTEAFF. The CDR3 DNA reads as TGTGCCAGCAGTCAACAGGGAAGTACTGAAGCTTTCTTT. Full variable domain (remainder filled in from reference TRBV14 and TRBJ1-1): EAGVTQFPSHSVIEKGQTVTLRCDPISGHDNLYWYRRVMGKEIKFLLHFVKESKQDESGMPNNRFLAERTGGTYSTLKVQPAELEDSGVYFCASSQQGSTEAFFGQGTRLTVV.

This chain uses TRBV30 with TRBJ2-7; TRBD2 might be the D (6 bases). V lost 3 bases and J lost 5, with 14 bases in between. The CDR3 length is 13 residues. Per germline, CDR1 GTSNPN and CDR2 SVGIG (reference sequence). CDR3 DNA: TGTGCCTGGAGCCTGGGACTTGACGACGAGCAGTACTTC. Amino acid sequence: CAWSLGLDDEQYF.